This passage covers 3 T cell receptor beta chains from one sample sequenced in a study of Ad26.COV2.S vaccination and SARS-CoV-2 variants (dated by TCRdb to the early 2020s). Receptor libraries were prepared by the immunoSEQ multiplex PCR assay. Not all clones reach the TCRdb copy of this immuneACCESS table, which keeps in-frame sequences only. Checked studies attribute under half of the gap to unresolved V genes and leave the rest unexplained. In this sample the table shows hundreds of thousands of clones, about 86% of which occur a single time. The top ten clonotypes cover around 10% of the sample. This specimen's treatment or condition label, interpreted: some 20 received Ad26.COV2.S at low or high dose, single or two shots; a few received placebo; per-sample allocation not given. For vaccine and placebo recipients, repertoires were sequenced using samples collected on day 63 after the first injection.

The sequencing here drew on peripheral blood, taken in a trial of Ad26.COV2.S vaccine versus placebo. The receptors were sampled from a person aged 18-60 years who received the Ad26.COV2.S COVID-19 vaccine or a placebo.

This chain joins TRBV28 and TRBJ2-5; no clear D. Between the trimmed V and J ends, which lost 3 bases and 1 base, there was a span of 6 bases. Germline V gives CDR1 MDHEN, CDR2 SYDVKM. The CDR3 runs to 13 residues. The CDR3 DNA is TGTGCCAGCAGTTTGGCGTCCCAAGAGACCCAGTACTTC. Translating it yields CASSLASQETQYF. Using reference TRBV28 and TRBJ2-5 for the parts outside the CDR3, the full variable domain is DVKVTQSSRYLVKRTGEKVFLECVQDMDHENMFWYRQDPGLGLRLIYFSYDVKMKEKGDIPEGYSVSREKKERFSLILESASTNQTSMYLCASSLASQETQYFGPGTRLLVL.

The chain combines TRBV5-6 with TRBJ2-2; D unclear. CDR3 length: 11 residues. Trimming cost V 0 bases and J 8 bases, with 2 bases left between them. Germline V gene sequence: CDR1 SGHDT, CDR2 YYEEEE. The CDR3 nucleotides read TGTGCCAGCAGCTTGGCTGGGGAGCTGTTTTTT. It codes for CASSLAGELFF.

The chain is built from TRBV19 and TRBJ1-4; unclear D gene. Trimming left V 2 bases short and J 6 bases short, with 10 bases between. This CDR3 is built from 14 residues. Germline-derived CDR1 and CDR2 are LNHDA and SQIVND (reference sequence). CDR3 amino acids: CASSISDVDEKLFF. In nucleotides, the CDR3 is TGTGCCAGTAGTATATCGGATGTTGATGAAAAACTGTTTTTT.